This section outlines one T cell receptor beta chain sequence together with its context. What it recognizes is unknown. Read sequence stops 3 residues before the CDR3 end, and the germline J gene provides the missing end. These data originate in a study of T cells in women clearing cervical HPV infection. Findings and caveats of the study: TRBV6-7 relative abundance averaged approximately 0.11% in cases and 0.15% to 0.2% in controls.

Profiling relied on immunoSEQ multiplex PCR, and the TCRdb table lists in-frame clones only, not all of them. This table lists roughly 22,000 clones. The germline V and J ends were trimmed by 5 bases and 2 bases, with 6 bases remaining between them. The CDR3 sequence is 12 residues long. The receptor's source is a woman between 18 and 70 years old with a cervical HPV16 infection that either progressed to CIN3+ or cleared (not recorded which). The material sequenced was blood buffy coat. The chain is built from TRBV12-3 or TRBV12-4 and TRBJ1-2, with D unresolved. The part of the CDR3 DNA that was read is TGTGCCAGCAGTCAGTCAAACTATGGC. Protein: CASSQSNYG. The whole CDR3 sequence reads CASSQSNYGYTF.